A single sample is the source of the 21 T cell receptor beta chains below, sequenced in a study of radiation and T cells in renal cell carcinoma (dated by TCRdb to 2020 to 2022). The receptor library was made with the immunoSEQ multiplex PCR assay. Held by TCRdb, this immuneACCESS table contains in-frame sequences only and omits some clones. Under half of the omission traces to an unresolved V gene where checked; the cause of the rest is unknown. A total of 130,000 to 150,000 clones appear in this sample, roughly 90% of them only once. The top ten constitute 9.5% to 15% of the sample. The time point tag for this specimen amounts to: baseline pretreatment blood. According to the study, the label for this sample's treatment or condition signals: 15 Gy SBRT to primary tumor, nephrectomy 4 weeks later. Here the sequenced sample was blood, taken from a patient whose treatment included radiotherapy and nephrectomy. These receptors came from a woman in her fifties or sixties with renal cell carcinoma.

CDR3 region: CASSLVSGDNEQFF. The CDR3 coding sequence is TGTGCCAGCAGCTTAGTTTCCGGGGATAATGAGCAGTTCTTC. V gene TRBV7-9 combines with J gene TRBJ2-1; possibly TRBD2 for D (5 bases). The V end lost 1 base, the J end lost 7 bases, and 11 bases lay between the germline ends. This CDR3 comprises 14 residues. Germline V gene sequence: CDR1 SEHNR, CDR2 FQNEAQ (reference sequence).

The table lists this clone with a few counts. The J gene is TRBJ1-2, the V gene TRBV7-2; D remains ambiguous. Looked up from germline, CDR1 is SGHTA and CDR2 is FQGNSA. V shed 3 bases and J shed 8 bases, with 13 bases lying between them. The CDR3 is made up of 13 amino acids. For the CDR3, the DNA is TGTGCCAGCAGCTTTAGCCCCGCCGGGGGCTACACCTTC. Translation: CASSFSPAGGYTF.

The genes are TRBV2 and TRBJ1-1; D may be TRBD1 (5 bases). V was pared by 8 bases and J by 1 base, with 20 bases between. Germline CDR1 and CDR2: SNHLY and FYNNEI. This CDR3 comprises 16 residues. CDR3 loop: CASHGVLGTGNTEAFF. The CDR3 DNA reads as TGTGCCAGCCACGGAGTACTCGGGACCGGGAACACTGAAGCTTTCTTT.

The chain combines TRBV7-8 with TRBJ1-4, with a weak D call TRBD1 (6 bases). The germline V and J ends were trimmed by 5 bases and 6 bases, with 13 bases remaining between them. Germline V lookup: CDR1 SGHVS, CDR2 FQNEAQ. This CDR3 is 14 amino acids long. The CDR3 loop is CASSLRGAYEKLFF. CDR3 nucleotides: TGTGCCAGCAGCCTTCGGGGGGCCTATGAAAAACTGTTTTTT.

The CDR3 nucleotides are TGTGCCAGTAGTCCTCAGGCGGGTGATGGCTACACCTTC. Translated, it gives CASSPQAGDGYTF. The chain links TRBV19 to TRBJ1-2; D gene ambiguous. CDR3 length: 13 residues. Germline V CDR1 and CDR2: LNHDA, SQIVND (reference sequence). Trimming pared 5 bases from V and 6 bases from J, leaving 13 bases between.

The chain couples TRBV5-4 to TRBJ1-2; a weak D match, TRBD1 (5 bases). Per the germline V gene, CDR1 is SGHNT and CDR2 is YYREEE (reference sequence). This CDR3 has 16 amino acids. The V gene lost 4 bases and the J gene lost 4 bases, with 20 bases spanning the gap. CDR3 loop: CASSTDRGSRGYGYTF. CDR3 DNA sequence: TGTGCCAGCAGCACGGACCGGGGGTCAAGAGGCTATGGCTACACCTTC.

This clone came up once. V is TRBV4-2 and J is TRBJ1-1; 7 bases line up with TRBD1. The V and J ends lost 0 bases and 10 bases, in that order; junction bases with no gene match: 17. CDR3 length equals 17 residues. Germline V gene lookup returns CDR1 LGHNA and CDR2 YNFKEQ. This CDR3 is CASSQDLRGPSEFGAFF. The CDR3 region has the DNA TGTGCCAGCAGCCAAGACTTAAGGGGGCCTTCAGAGTTCGGAGCTTTCTTT.

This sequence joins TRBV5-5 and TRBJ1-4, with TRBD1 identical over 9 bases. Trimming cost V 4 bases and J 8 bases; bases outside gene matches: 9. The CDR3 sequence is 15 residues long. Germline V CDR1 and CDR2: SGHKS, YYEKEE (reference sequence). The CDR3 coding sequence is TGTGCCAGCAGCACACCGGGACAGGGACACGAAAAACTGTTTTTT. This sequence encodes CASSTPGQGHEKLFF.

The CDR3: CASSLAASGAYEQYF. The DNA for the CDR3 is TGTGCCAGCAGCTTAGCGGCTAGCGGGGCATACGAGCAGTACTTC. The genes are TRBV7-2 and TRBJ2-7; 9 nucleotides agree with TRBD2. This CDR3 region has 15 residues. V gave up 0 bases and J gave up 4 bases; unmatched junction bases: 4. Germline CDR1 SGHTA, CDR2 FQGNSA.

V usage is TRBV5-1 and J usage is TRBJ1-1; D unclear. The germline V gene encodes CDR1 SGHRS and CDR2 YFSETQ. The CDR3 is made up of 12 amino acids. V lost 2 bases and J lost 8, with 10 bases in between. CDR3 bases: TGCGCCAGCAGCTTCTCTGGTGCGGAAGCTTTCTTT. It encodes CASSFSGAEAFF.

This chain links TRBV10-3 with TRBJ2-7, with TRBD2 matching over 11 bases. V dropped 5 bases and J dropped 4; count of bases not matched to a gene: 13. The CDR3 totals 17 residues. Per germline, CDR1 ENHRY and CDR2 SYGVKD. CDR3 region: CAISRIAGGHSSYEQYF. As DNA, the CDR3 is TGTGCCATCAGTCGTATAGCGGGGGGGCATAGTTCGTACGAGCAGTACTTC.

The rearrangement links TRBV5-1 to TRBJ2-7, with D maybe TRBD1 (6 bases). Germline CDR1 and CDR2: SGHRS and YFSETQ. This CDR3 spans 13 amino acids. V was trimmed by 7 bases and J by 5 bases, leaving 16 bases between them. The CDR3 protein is CASATGFSDEQYF. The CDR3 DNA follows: TGCGCCAGCGCTACAGGGTTTTCAGACGAGCAGTACTTC.

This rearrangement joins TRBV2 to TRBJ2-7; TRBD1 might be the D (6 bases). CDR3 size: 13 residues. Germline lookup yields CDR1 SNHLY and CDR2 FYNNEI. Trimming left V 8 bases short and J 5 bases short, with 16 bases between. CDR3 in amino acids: CASLQYRDDEQYF. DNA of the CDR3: TGTGCCAGCTTGCAATACAGGGACGACGAGCAGTACTTC.

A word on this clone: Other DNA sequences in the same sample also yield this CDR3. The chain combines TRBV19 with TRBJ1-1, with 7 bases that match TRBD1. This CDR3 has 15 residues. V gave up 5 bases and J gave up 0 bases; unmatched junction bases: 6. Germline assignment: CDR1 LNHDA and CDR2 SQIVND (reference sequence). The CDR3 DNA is TGTGCCAGTAGTGCCCGACAGGGAATGAACACTGAAGCTTTCTTT. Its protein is CASSARQGMNTEAFF.

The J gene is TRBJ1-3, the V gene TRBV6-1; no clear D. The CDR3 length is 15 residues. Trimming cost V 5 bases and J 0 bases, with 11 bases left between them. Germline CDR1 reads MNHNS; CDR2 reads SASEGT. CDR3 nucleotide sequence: TGTGCCAGCAGTCAAGGGAGGAGCTCTGGAAACACCATATATTTT. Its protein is CASSQGRSSGNTIYF.

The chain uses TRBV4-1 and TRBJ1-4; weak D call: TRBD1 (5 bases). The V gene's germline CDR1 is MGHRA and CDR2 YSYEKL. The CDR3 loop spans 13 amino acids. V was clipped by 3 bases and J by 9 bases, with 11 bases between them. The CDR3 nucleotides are TGCGCCAGCAGCCAGCCCCAGGGAAAAAAACTGTTTTTT. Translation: CASSQPQGKKLFF.

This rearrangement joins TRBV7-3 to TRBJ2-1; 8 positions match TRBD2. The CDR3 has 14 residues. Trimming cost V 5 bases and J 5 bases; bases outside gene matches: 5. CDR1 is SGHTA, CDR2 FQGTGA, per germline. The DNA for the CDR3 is TGTGCCAGCAGCACTAGCGGATTAAACAATGAGCAGTTCTTC. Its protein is CASSTSGLNNEQFF. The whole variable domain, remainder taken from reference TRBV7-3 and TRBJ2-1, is GAGVSQTPSNKVTEKGKYVELRCDPISGHTALYWYRQSLGQGPEFLIYFQGTGAADDSGLPNDRFFAVRPEGSVSTLKIQRTERGDSAVYLCASSTSGLNNEQFFGPGTRLTVL.

CDR3 in DNA: TGTGCCAGCAGTGACGGTAGGGGATCTCAGACCCAGTACTTC. The encoded protein is CASSDGRGSQTQYF. The gene calls are TRBV2 and TRBJ2-5, with D possibly being TRBD1 (5 bases). The CDR3 has 14 amino acids. Germline V gene data show CDR1 as SNHLY and CDR2 as FYNNEI. With 3 bases removed from V and 6 bases from J, the gap between germline ends came to 14 bases.

CDR3 DNA: TGCAGCGTTGAACCTTCGAATGAGCAGTTCTTC. Translation: CSVEPSNEQFF. This chain links TRBV29-1 with TRBJ2-1, with D unclear. Trimming removed 2 bases from V and 7 bases from J, with 6 bases in between. Germline loops: CDR1 SQVTM, CDR2 ANQGSEA. The CDR3 has 11 amino acids.

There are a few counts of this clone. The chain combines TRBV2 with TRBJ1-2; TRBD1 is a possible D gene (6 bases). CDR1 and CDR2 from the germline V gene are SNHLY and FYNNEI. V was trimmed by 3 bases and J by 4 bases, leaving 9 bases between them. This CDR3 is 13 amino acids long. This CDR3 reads CASSEGAGYGYTF. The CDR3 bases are TGTGCCAGCAGTGAGGGGGCAGGCTATGGCTACACCTTC. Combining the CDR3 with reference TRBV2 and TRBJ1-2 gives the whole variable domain EPEVTQTPSHQVTQMGQEVILRCVPISNHLYFYWYRQILGQKVEFLVSFYNNEISEKSEIFDDQFSVERPDGSNFTLKIRSTKLEDSAMYFCASSEGAGYGYTFGSGTRLTVV.

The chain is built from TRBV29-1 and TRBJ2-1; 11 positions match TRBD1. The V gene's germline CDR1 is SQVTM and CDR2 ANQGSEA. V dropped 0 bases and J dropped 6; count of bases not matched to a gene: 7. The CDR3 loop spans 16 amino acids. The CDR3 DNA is TGCAGCGTTGAAGAAAGAAGGGGGACAGGGGGCAATGAGCAGTTCTTC. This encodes CSVEERRGTGGNEQFF.